The T cell receptor beta chain under discussion was sequenced for a study of blood T cell repertoires in COVID-19. Study background: The United States, Italy and Spain supplied acute and convalescent COVID-19 samples.

Generated by immunoSEQ multiplex PCR, the TCRdb table keeps only in-frame clones and is missing some. The table includes some 220,000 clones, 85% detected once. The CDR3 runs to 15 residues. Germline V CDR1 and CDR2: SGHTA, FQGTGA. The V and J ends lost 5 bases and 6 bases respectively, with 18 bases between them. The source is a woman in her 70s with COVID-19, enrolled during active disease. The chain recombines TRBV7-3 with TRBJ2-3; tentative D call: TRBD2 (6 bases). Source material: peripheral blood. CDR3 in DNA: TGTGCCAGCAGCCCGAGCTCTCGGGAGAGGGATACGCAGTATTTT. Translated: CASSPSSRERDTQYF.